The 29 T cell receptor beta chains below all came from one sample that was sequenced in a study of T cells in localized non-small cell lung cancer. Assay: immunoSEQ multiplex PCR; the TCRdb copy retains only in-frame clones and omits some. The sample includes around 15,000 clones, approximately 89% seen only once; the top ten take 25% to 30%. Sequences were derived from peripheral blood, sampled before any cancer treatment. These receptor sequences come from a female donor at least 60 years old with stage III squamous cell lung carcinoma.

As for this clone: Other DNA sequences within the sample encode an identical CDR3. The CDR3 DNA follows: TGTGCCAGCAGTGAAAACCCTATAGCCTCTTACGAGCAGTACTTC. This encodes CASSENPIASYEQYF. The chain uses TRBV6-1 and TRBJ2-7, with D unresolved. The CDR3 spans 15 residues. The germline V gene has CDR1 MNHNS and CDR2 SASEGT. Trimming took 2 bases from V and 4 from J, leaving 15 bases between them.

The chain is built from TRBV2 and TRBJ2-5, with TRBD2 matching 10 bases. The length of the CDR3 is 16 residues. CDR1 SNHLY and CDR2 FYNNEI come from the germline V gene. The trim removed 4 bases at V and 5 bases at J, leaving 10 bases unmatched. The CDR3 DNA follows: TGTGCCAGCAGTGTCGGATTAGCGGGAGGTGCTGAGACCCAGTACTTC. Translated: CASSVGLAGGAETQYF.

The chain has TRBV9 and TRBJ2-2; D is possibly TRBD1 (6 bases). V was cut by 4 bases and J by 9 bases, with 16 bases left in between. The CDR3 consists of 14 residues. Germline V gene sequence: CDR1 SGDLS, CDR2 YYNGEE. The CDR3 sequence is CASSPGRGFWELFF. The CDR3 DNA sequence: TGTGCCAGCAGCCCAGGAAGGGGGTTCTGGGAGCTGTTTTTT.

This chain connects TRBV25-1 to TRBJ2-1, with D maybe TRBD2 (5 bases). The germline CDR1 and CDR2 sequences are MGHDK and SYGVNS. The length of the CDR3 is 11 residues. Deletions cut 4 bases from V and 15 bases from J, with 13 bases between. CDR3 in amino acids: CASSAGPRGFF. The CDR3 DNA reads as TGTGCCAGCAGTGCTGGTCCCCGGGGGTTCTTC.

The chain employs TRBV19 and TRBJ1-6, with 11 bases lining up with TRBD1. Germline V gene data show CDR1 as LNHDA and CDR2 as SQIVND (reference sequence). With V trimmed by 5 bases and J by 7 bases, 1 base remained unmatched. The CDR3 sequence is 14 residues long. The CDR3 DNA follows: TGTGCCAGTAGTGGGACAGGGGGAAATTCACCCCTCCACTTT. It translates to CASSGTGGNSPLHF.

The chain recombines TRBV5-4 with TRBJ2-2, with a tentative D call TRBD1 (5 bases). Germline loops: CDR1 SGHNT, CDR2 YYREEE (reference sequence). Trimming took off 1 base at V and 1 base at J, with 8 bases between the two ends. The CDR3 length is 15 residues. CDR3 residues: CASSLSTVNTGELFF. CDR3 nucleotides: TGTGCCAGCAGCTTGTCGACAGTGAACACCGGGGAGCTGTTTTTT. Complete variable domain (other parts from reference TRBV5-4 and TRBJ2-2): ETGVTQSPTHLIKTRGQQVTLRCSSQSGHNTVSWYQQALGQGPQFIFQYYREEENGRGNFPPRFSGLQFPNYSSELNVNALELDDSALYLCASSLSTVNTGELFFGEGSRLTVL.

The chain couples TRBV28 to TRBJ1-2; D is unclear. Per germline, CDR1 MDHEN and CDR2 SYDVKM. Deletions cut 6 bases from V and 0 bases from J, with 5 bases between. CDR3 length: 12 amino acids. CDR3: CASRRANYGYTF. The CDR3 DNA is TGTGCCAGCAGGAGGGCTAACTATGGCTACACCTTC.

The rearrangement uses TRBV5-4 and TRBJ1-5, with TRBD1 as a possible D gene (5 bases). The CDR3 sequence is 13 residues long. Trimming pared 2 bases from V and 7 bases from J, leaving 10 bases between. Germline CDR1 is SGHNT and CDR2 is YYREEE (reference sequence). The CDR3, as DNA: TGTGCCAGCAGCTTTGGGGCAGGGCAGCCCCAGCATTTT. This gives the protein CASSFGAGQPQHF.

V gene TRBV19 combines with J gene TRBJ2-3; 11 positions agree with TRBD2. This CDR3 is built from 16 residues. Germline V gives CDR1 LNHDA, CDR2 SQIVND (reference sequence). J was trimmed by 6 bases and V by 3 bases; bases with no gene match: 8. CDR3 nucleotides: TGTGCCAGTAGTATTCCCATAGCGGGAGGGCTGGATACGCAGTATTTT. Amino acid sequence: CASSIPIAGGLDTQYF.

The chain recombines TRBV19 with TRBJ2-3; 7 nucleotides align to TRBD1. The CDR3 spans 15 residues. V shed 3 bases and J 6 bases; nucleotides not matched to a gene: 9. Germline CDR1 LNHDA, CDR2 SQIVND (reference sequence). Here the CDR3 DNA reads TGTGCCAGTAGTATTAGGCGAGGGGGCCTGGATACGCAGTATTTT. The encoded protein is CASSIRRGGLDTQYF.

The CDR3 is CASSFRGDIQYF. The CDR3 nucleotides read TGCGCCAGCAGCTTCAGGGGAGACATTCAGTACTTC. The chain uses TRBV5-1 and TRBJ2-4, with D possibly matching TRBD1 (6 bases). Germline V gives CDR1 SGHRS, CDR2 YFSETQ. CDR3 length: 12 residues. Between the trimmed V and J ends, which lost 2 bases and 8 bases, there was a span of 8 bases.

DNA of the CDR3: TGTGCCAGCAGCTTAAGGTCAGGGTTTGAGACCCAGTACTTC. Its protein product is CASSLRSGFETQYF. This sequence joins TRBV7-2 and TRBJ2-5; D is possibly TRBD1 (5 bases). The CDR3 runs to 14 residues. V lost 2 bases to trimming and J lost 5 bases, with 12 bases between them. CDR1 is SGHTA, CDR2 FQGNSA, per germline.

The chain is built from TRBV9 and TRBJ1-4; 8 bases match TRBD1. The CDR3 runs to 16 residues. V shed 4 bases, J shed 6 bases, and the junction held 11 bases outside the gene matches. Germline assignment: CDR1 SGDLS and CDR2 YYNGEE. CDR3 in amino acids: CASSPQGALEYEKLFF. CDR3 DNA: TGTGCCAGCAGCCCTCAGGGGGCCCTCGAGTATGAAAAACTGTTTTTT.

This chain connects TRBV28 to TRBJ2-1, with D tentatively TRBD2 (5 bases). Trimming cost V 5 bases and J 7 bases, with 15 bases left between them. This CDR3 region has 14 residues. CDR1 and CDR2 from the germline V gene are MDHEN and SYDVKM. The CDR3 protein is CASSGGLLRNEQFF. The CDR3 nucleotides read TGTGCCAGCAGTGGCGGACTTCTGCGGAATGAGCAGTTCTTC.

The gene calls are TRBV18 and TRBJ1-2; D uncertain. Trimming cost V 5 bases and J 4 bases, with 20 bases left between them. This CDR3 has 16 residues. Germline lookup yields CDR1 KGHSH and CDR2 LQKENI. DNA of the CDR3: TGTGCCAGCTCATCAGACCTAGGAACCCGAGTCTATGGCTACACCTTC. Translation: CASSSDLGTRVYGYTF.

The table lists this clone with a count of one. J is TRBJ1-2 and V is TRBV10-3, with D tentatively TRBD1 (5 bases). CDR3 length equals 14 residues. The V end lost 2 bases, the J end lost 3 bases, and 10 bases lay between the germline ends. CDR1 is ENHRY and CDR2 is SYGVKD in the germline V gene. The CDR3 loop is CAISEDLGDYGYTF. The CDR3 nucleotides read TGTGCCATCAGTGAGGACCTGGGGGACTATGGCTACACCTTC.

The chain recombines TRBV28 with TRBJ2-3; TRBD2 matches 15 bases. After removal of 3 bases from V and 5 bases from J, the junction contained 6 bases not matched to a gene. This CDR3 spans 17 amino acids. Germline-derived CDR1 and CDR2 are MDHEN and SYDVKM. Here the CDR3 reads CASSLWTSGRARDTQYF. The DNA of the CDR3 is TGTGCCAGCAGTTTGTGGACTAGCGGGAGGGCCAGAGATACGCAGTATTTT.

The V and J genes are TRBV6-5 and TRBJ2-1, with D possibly being TRBD1 (6 bases). This CDR3 region has 16 residues. The V and J ends lost 1 base and 7 bases respectively, with 17 bases between them. CDR1 is MNHEY, CDR2 SVGAGI, per germline. The CDR3 spells CASSYYRDTIGNEQFF. The DNA of the CDR3 is TGTGCCAGCAGTTACTACCGGGACACTATCGGGAATGAGCAGTTCTTC.

The chain carries TRBV2 and TRBJ2-3; 9 bases map to TRBD1. Trimming cost V 5 bases and J 4 bases; bases outside gene matches: 10. Germline CDR1 SNHLY, CDR2 FYNNEI. This CDR3 contains 16 residues. The CDR3: CASSRPDRGSADTQYF. In DNA form, the CDR3 reads TGTGCCAGCAGTCGCCCTGACAGGGGGTCGGCAGATACGCAGTATTTT.

V gene TRBV2 combines with J gene TRBJ2-5; 10 bases line up with TRBD1. Germline V gene lookup returns CDR1 SNHLY and CDR2 FYNNEI. The CDR3 runs 14 residues. V shed 8 bases, J shed 5 bases, and the junction held 8 bases outside the gene matches. The CDR3 region is CASGDRGFRETQYF. As DNA, the CDR3 is TGTGCCAGCGGGGACAGGGGATTTCGGGAGACCCAGTACTTC.

J is TRBJ1-2 and V is TRBV5-1; 7 nucleotides line up with TRBD1. From germline, CDR1 is SGHRS and CDR2 YFSETQ. Trimming removed 4 bases from V and 4 bases from J; junction bases left unmatched: 4. CDR3 length equals 13 residues. This CDR3 is CASSPEGAYGYTF. For the CDR3, the DNA is TGCGCCAGCAGCCCCGAGGGGGCCTATGGCTACACCTTC.

This sequence joins TRBV2 and TRBJ2-7; a weak D match, TRBD2 (5 bases). Germline CDR1 is SNHLY and CDR2 is FYNNEI. The CDR3 runs to 14 residues. V shed 7 bases and J shed 1 base, with 14 bases lying between them. The CDR3 nucleotides read TGTGCCAGCATGTCGGTGGGGAGTTCCTACGAGCAGTACTTC. Its protein is CASMSVGSSYEQYF. The whole variable domain, remainder taken from reference TRBV2 and TRBJ2-7, is EPEVTQTPSHQVTQMGQEVILRCVPISNHLYFYWYRQILGQKVEFLVSFYNNEISEKSEIFDDQFSVERPDGSNFTLKIRSTKLEDSAMYFCASMSVGSSYEQYFGPGTRLTVT.

The V gene is TRBV30, the J gene TRBJ1-1; D unresolved. V lost 4 bases and J 8 bases, leaving 8 bases between the germline ends. CDR3 length equals 10 residues. Germline CDR1 GTSNPN, CDR2 SVGIG (reference sequence). The CDR3 here is CAWIRGEAFF. The CDR3 bases are TGTGCCTGGATAAGAGGGGAAGCTTTCTTT.

The J gene is TRBJ2-5, the V gene TRBV5-1, with 12 bases matching TRBD2. Germline V CDR1 and CDR2: SGHRS, YFSETQ. This CDR3 has 16 amino acids. V lost 4 bases and J lost 0; bases outside the gene matches: 4. CDR3 DNA sequence: TGCGCCAGCAGCCCCGGACTAGCGGGATACCAAGAGACCCAGTACTTC. It yields the protein CASSPGLAGYQETQYF.

This chain links TRBV5-1 with TRBJ1-4, with 7 positions matching TRBD1. CDR3 length: 14 amino acids. CDR1 is SGHRS and CDR2 is YFSETQ in the germline V gene. Trimming cost V 4 bases and J 7 bases; bases outside gene matches: 7. This CDR3 reads CASSKEGASEKLFF. DNA for the CDR3: TGCGCCAGCAGCAAGGAGGGGGCCAGTGAAAAACTGTTTTTT.

The chain is built from TRBV19 and TRBJ2-1; D could derive from TRBD1 or TRBD2 (5 bases each). CDR3 size: 14 residues. Germline V gene sequence: CDR1 LNHDA, CDR2 SQIVND (reference sequence). V lost 6 bases and J 4 bases, leaving 13 bases between the germline ends. In DNA form, the CDR3 reads TGTGCCAGTAGCATCCGGGGCCCTTACAATGAGCAGTTCTTC. Its translation is CASSIRGPYNEQFF.

The CDR3 sequence: CASSVATGGADGYTF. CDR3 DNA sequence: TGTGCCAGCTCGGTAGCGACAGGGGGCGCGGATGGCTACACCTTC. This chain uses TRBV18 with TRBJ1-2; TRBD1 agrees at 10 bases. This CDR3 contains 15 residues. Germline V lookup: CDR1 KGHSH, CDR2 LQKENI. V shed 6 bases and J 6 bases; nucleotides not matched to a gene: 10.

This clone was seen a single time. The gene calls are TRBV15 and TRBJ1-2; D is perhaps TRBD1 (5 bases). This CDR3 region has 15 residues. Germline CDR1 reads LNHNV; CDR2 reads YYDKDF (reference sequence). The V gene lost 0 bases and the J gene lost 6 bases, with 14 bases spanning the gap. CDR3 sequence (DNA): TGTGCCACCAGCAGAGAAGAGGGGTTTGTAGATGGCTACACCTTC. This translates into CATSREEGFVDGYTF.

The rearrangement links TRBV7-8 to TRBJ1-4, with D possibly matching TRBD1 (6 bases). With 0 bases removed from V and 10 bases from J, the gap between germline ends came to 12 bases. Germline values: CDR1 SGHVS, CDR2 FQNEAQ. The CDR3 sequence is 14 residues long. CDR3 sequence (DNA): TGTGCCAGCAGCTTAGCGCCAGGGGTTGTAAAACTGTTTTTT. It encodes CASSLAPGVVKLFF.